The rows below give T cell receptor beta chains drawn from one sample of a study of OX40 agonist ivuxolimab in advanced cancers. Assay: immunoSEQ multiplex PCR; the TCRdb copy retains only in-frame clones and omits some. The sample lists tens of thousands of clones, approximately 90% occurring once. This sample comprised CD4+ or CD8+ T cells sorted from blood, obtained in a trial of the OX40 agonist ivuxolimab. These receptor sequences come from an adult with an advanced solid tumor such as melanoma, head and neck, liver or kidney cancer. Each CDR3 is given with its conserved first and last residue. A D gene is named only where the DNA matches it firmly. For some rows the clone size is stated as once, few or many, or as a class when expanded; others skip it.

clone_size: -; j_call: TRBJ2-7; d_call: -; v_call: TRBV4-1; cdr3_nt: TGCGCCAGCAGCCAAGGATACCGGGGCCTCTCCTACGAGCAGTACTTC; cdr3_aa: CASSQGYRGLSYEQYF
clone_size: -; j_call: TRBJ2-7; d_call: -; v_call: TRBV4-1; cdr3_nt: TGCGCCAGCAGCCAAATACCAGGGGACGCCTACGAGCAGTACTTC; cdr3_aa: CASSQIPGDAYEQYF
clone_size: -; j_call: TRBJ2-1; d_call: TRBD2; v_call: TRBV7-9; cdr3_nt: TGTGCCAGCAGCTTAGAGGGACTAGCGGTAAGGCGTTACAATGAGCAGTTCTTC; cdr3_aa: CASSLEGLAVRRYNEQFF
clone_size: few; j_call: TRBJ2-7; d_call: -; v_call: TRBV4-1; cdr3_nt: TGCGCCAGCAGCCAAAGCATGACTGCGATCTACGAGCAGTACTTC; cdr3_aa: CASSQSMTAIYEQYF
clone_size: once; j_call: TRBJ1-6; d_call: -; v_call: TRBV4-1; cdr3_nt: TGCGCCAGCAGCCCCTACCCACAGGTGGAGTCACCCCTCCACTTT; cdr3_aa: CASSPYPQVESPLHF
clone_size: -; j_call: TRBJ2-7; d_call: -; v_call: TRBV18; cdr3_nt: TGTGCCAGCTCACCATACGCCTCGGGGGACGAGCAGTACTTC; cdr3_aa: CASSPYASGDEQYF
clone_size: -; j_call: TRBJ2-2; d_call: -; v_call: TRBV6-5; cdr3_nt: TGTGCCAGCAGTTCCCCCCTCATAGCGGAGGGCGGGGAGCTGTTTTTT; cdr3_aa: CASSSPLIAEGGELFF
clone_size: -; j_call: TRBJ1-1; d_call: -; v_call: TRBV7-8; cdr3_nt: TGTGCCAGCAGCTTAGGGTTCGGCACTGAAGCTTTCTTT; cdr3_aa: CASSLGFGTEAFF
clone_size: once; j_call: TRBJ2-1; d_call: TRBD2; v_call: TRBV19; cdr3_nt: TGTGCCAGTAGTGCGCTAGCGGGGGGATCCTACAATGAGCAGTTCTTC; cdr3_aa: CASSALAGGSYNEQFF
clone_size: -; j_call: TRBJ1-4; d_call: -; v_call: TRBV5-6; cdr3_nt: TGTGCCAGCAGCTTACGAGGGGTTAGTGAAAAACTGTTTTTT; cdr3_aa: CASSLRGVSEKLFF
clone_size: -; j_call: TRBJ1-2; d_call: -; v_call: TRBV9; cdr3_nt: TGTGCCAGCAGCCCCGAGAACAGTGGCTATGGCTACACCTTC; cdr3_aa: CASSPENSGYGYTF
clone_size: -; j_call: TRBJ1-2; d_call: -; v_call: TRBV10-3; cdr3_nt: TGTGCCATCAGTGAAGAAGTTGACAGACCGCTCCCCTATGGCTACACCTTC; cdr3_aa: CAISEEVDRPLPYGYTF
clone_size: -; j_call: TRBJ1-3; d_call: -; v_call: TRBV7-9; cdr3_nt: TGTGCCAGCAGCCCAGTTCTTCGGTCGCTCTCTGGAAACACCATATATTTT; cdr3_aa: CASSPVLRSLSGNTIYF
clone_size: -; j_call: TRBJ2-1; d_call: -; v_call: TRBV30; cdr3_nt: TGTGCCTGGACCCCCCGAGGCTGGGACCCAAGGACGGTCTTC; cdr3_aa: CAWTPRGWDPRTVF
clone_size: once; j_call: TRBJ1-5; d_call: -; v_call: TRBV27; cdr3_nt: TGTGCCAGCAGTCCCCTCGGGACCAGGGGAGGAGGCAATCAGCCCCAGCATTTT; cdr3_aa: CASSPLGTRGGGNQPQHF
clone_size: once; j_call: TRBJ2-7; d_call: TRBD1; v_call: TRBV27; cdr3_nt: TGTGCCAGCAGTCCAGGACAGGGGGCTTACGAGCAGTACTTC; cdr3_aa: CASSPGQGAYEQYF
clone_size: -; j_call: TRBJ1-1; d_call: -; v_call: TRBV29-1; cdr3_nt: TGCAGCGTTGGGGACGGGGCTGAAGCTTTCTTT; cdr3_aa: CSVGDGAEAFF
clone_size: -; j_call: TRBJ2-7; d_call: -; v_call: TRBV5-4; cdr3_nt: TGTGCCAGCAGCGCACTAGCTTCCGTCTACGAGCAGTACTTC; cdr3_aa: CASSALASVYEQYF
clone_size: -; j_call: TRBJ1-1; d_call: -; v_call: TRBV6-5; cdr3_nt: TGTGCCAGCAGTTACTTGTGGGGCCCGAGCACTGAAGCTTTCTTT; cdr3_aa: CASSYLWGPSTEAFF
clone_size: -; j_call: TRBJ2-1; d_call: -; v_call: TRBV6-5; cdr3_nt: TGTGCCAGCAGCGTTACACAGGACCACAATGAGCAGTTCTTC; cdr3_aa: CASSVTQDHNEQFF
clone_size: -; j_call: TRBJ1-2; d_call: -; v_call: TRBV7-9; cdr3_nt: TGTGCCAGCAGCTTAGTCGAGGGTGGGCTCTATGGCTACACCTTC; cdr3_aa: CASSLVEGGLYGYTF
clone_size: -; j_call: TRBJ2-2; d_call: -; v_call: TRBV9; cdr3_nt: TGTGCCAGCAGCGTAGCTCAATACGGACTCGGCGGGGAGCTGTTTTTT; cdr3_aa: CASSVAQYGLGGELFF
clone_size: -; j_call: TRBJ2-7; d_call: -; v_call: TRBV2; cdr3_nt: TGTGCCAGTATGGGGGGCTCCTACGAGCAGTACTTC; cdr3_aa: CASMGGSYEQYF
clone_size: -; j_call: TRBJ2-3; d_call: -; v_call: TRBV13; cdr3_nt: TGTGCCAGCAGCACCCGCTTTGGGGATACAGGAGTGCCCACAGATACGCAGTATTTT; cdr3_aa: CASSTRFGDTGVPTDTQYF
clone_size: -; j_call: TRBJ1-2; d_call: -; v_call: TRBV7-2; cdr3_nt: TGTGCCAGCACGGGTAACTATGGCTACACCTTC; cdr3_aa: CASTGNYGYTF
clone_size: once; j_call: TRBJ1-4; d_call: -; v_call: TRBV25-1; cdr3_nt: TGTGCCAGCAGTGAATGGGGCACTAATGAAAAACTGTTTTTT; cdr3_aa: CASSEWGTNEKLFF
clone_size: few; j_call: TRBJ2-1; d_call: TRBD2; v_call: TRBV27; cdr3_nt: TGTGCCAGCCTGGGACTAGCGGGGGGATCCTACAATGAGCAGTTCTTC; cdr3_aa: CASLGLAGGSYNEQFF
clone_size: -; j_call: TRBJ2-2; d_call: TRBD1; v_call: TRBV7-9; cdr3_nt: TGTGCCAGCACCCTGGGACAGGGTGAAACCGGGGAGCTGTTTTTT; cdr3_aa: CASTLGQGETGELFF
clone_size: -; j_call: TRBJ1-2; d_call: -; v_call: TRBV29-1; cdr3_nt: TGCAGCGTCGTGGGGGGCGCGTCGAGCGGCTACACCTTC; cdr3_aa: CSVVGGASSGYTF
clone_size: -; j_call: TRBJ2-5; d_call: -; v_call: TRBV19; cdr3_nt: TGTGCCACCTCGACCCCACAAGAGACCCAGTACTTC; cdr3_aa: CATSTPQETQYF
clone_size: -; j_call: TRBJ1-2; d_call: -; v_call: TRBV29-1; cdr3_nt: TGCAGCGTTGAAGGGGGGGAGGTCTATGGCTACACCTTC; cdr3_aa: CSVEGGEVYGYTF
clone_size: -; j_call: TRBJ1-6; d_call: TRBD1; v_call: TRBV7-9; cdr3_nt: TGTGCCAGCAGCCCCGGGACAGGGGCAGTTTCACCCCTCCACTTT; cdr3_aa: CASSPGTGAVSPLHF
clone_size: -; j_call: TRBJ2-5; d_call: TRBD2; v_call: TRBV28; cdr3_nt: TGTGCCAGCAGTTTTGGACTAGCGGGGGGAGAGACCCAGTACTTC; cdr3_aa: CASSFGLAGGETQYF
clone_size: -; j_call: TRBJ1-1; d_call: -; v_call: TRBV9; cdr3_nt: TGTGCCAGCAGCGTAACCCAGGGGAACACTGAAGCTTTCTTT; cdr3_aa: CASSVTQGNTEAFF
clone_size: once; j_call: TRBJ2-1; d_call: TRBD2; v_call: TRBV5-4; cdr3_nt: TGTGCCAGCAGCTCTCTTGGCGGGGGGGAAAATGAGCAGTTCTTC; cdr3_aa: CASSSLGGGENEQFF
clone_size: -; j_call: TRBJ2-5; d_call: TRBD1; v_call: TRBV10-2; cdr3_nt: TGCGCCAGCAGTGGGACAGGGGACCAAGAGACCCAGTACTTC; cdr3_aa: CASSGTGDQETQYF
clone_size: -; j_call: TRBJ1-2; d_call: TRBD1; v_call: TRBV27; cdr3_nt: TGTGCCAGCAGTCCTACCCGGACAGGCTATTACACCTTC; cdr3_aa: CASSPTRTGYYTF
clone_size: -; j_call: TRBJ1-4; d_call: -; v_call: TRBV6-5; cdr3_nt: TGTGCCAGCGGGGAGGGAGGGACTAATGAAAAACTGTTTTTT; cdr3_aa: CASGEGGTNEKLFF
clone_size: -; j_call: TRBJ1-5; d_call: -; v_call: TRBV9; cdr3_nt: TGTGCCAGCAGCATCGACGTGAGCAATCAGCCCCAGCATTTT; cdr3_aa: CASSIDVSNQPQHF